Listed below are T cell receptor beta chains from one sample, sequenced in a study of cytomegalovirus exposure and HLA in healthy donors. Generated by immunoSEQ multiplex PCR, the TCRdb table keeps only in-frame clones and is missing some. This sample yields approximately 190,000 clones, of which 80% to 85% are seen a single time; less than 0.85% belongs to the top ten. The sample taken for sequencing was PBMCs. These receptors originate from a woman aged 18-29 years in good health and CMV-seronegative. Both conserved end residues are part of each CDR3. D genes are given only for firm matches. Clone size is not always given. Where it is, it says once, few, many or a class for expanded clones.

clone_size: NA
v_call: TRBV6-5
j_call: TRBJ2-7
d_call: NA
cdr3_nt: TGTGCCAGCAGTTACCTTGAGGGATCGTACGAGCAGTACTTC
cdr3_aa: CASSYLEGSYEQYF

clone_size: NA
v_call: TRBV19
j_call: TRBJ2-1
d_call: NA
cdr3_nt: TGTGCCAGTAAAATACGGGGTGCCAATGAGCAGTTCTTC
cdr3_aa: CASKIRGANEQFF

clone_size: NA
v_call: TRBV6-5
j_call: TRBJ2-7
d_call: NA
cdr3_nt: TGTGCCAGCAGTTACGGTGCCAGAGCGTCCTACGAGCAGTACTTC
cdr3_aa: CASSYGARASYEQYF

clone_size: NA
v_call: TRBV6-6
j_call: TRBJ2-3
d_call: NA
cdr3_nt: TGTGCCAGCAGGGAGGGAGGCACGGATACGCAGTATTTT
cdr3_aa: CASREGGTDTQYF

clone_size: NA
v_call: TRBV5-1
j_call: TRBJ1-2
d_call: TRBD1
cdr3_nt: TGCGCCAGCAGCAATTTGATTGTTACAGGGGGCCAAAGCTACACCTTC
cdr3_aa: CASSNLIVTGGQSYTF

clone_size: NA
v_call: TRBV5-1
j_call: TRBJ2-3
d_call: TRBD2
cdr3_nt: TGCGCCAGCAGCTTGGCCAGCGGGAAGTTCACAGATACGCAGTATTTT
cdr3_aa: CASSLASGKFTDTQYF

clone_size: NA
v_call: TRBV6-5
j_call: TRBJ2-2
d_call: NA
cdr3_nt: TGTGCCAGCAGGTCGACAGATCCGGTCACCGGGGAGCTGTTTTTT
cdr3_aa: CASRSTDPVTGELFF

clone_size: NA
v_call: TRBV2
j_call: TRBJ1-1
d_call: TRBD1
cdr3_nt: TGTGCCAGCAGTGAAGGTCAGGGGGGTATGAACACTGAAGCTTTCTTT
cdr3_aa: CASSEGQGGMNTEAFF

clone_size: NA
v_call: TRBV5-1
j_call: TRBJ2-7
d_call: NA
cdr3_nt: TGCGCCAGCAGCTTTTCATCCTCCTACGAGCAGTACTTC
cdr3_aa: CASSFSSSYEQYF

clone_size: NA
v_call: TRBV11-2
j_call: TRBJ2-7
d_call: NA
cdr3_nt: TGTGCCAGCAGCCCCAGCTCCTACGAGCAGTACTTC
cdr3_aa: CASSPSSYEQYF

clone_size: NA
v_call: TRBV14
j_call: TRBJ2-7
d_call: NA
cdr3_nt: TGTGCCAGCACCGATAGCTCCTACGAGCAGTACTTC
cdr3_aa: CASTDSSYEQYF

clone_size: NA
v_call: TRBV19
j_call: TRBJ2-7
d_call: TRBD1
cdr3_nt: TGTGCCAGTAGTCATCAGGGGGCTGGGAACGAGCAGTACTTC
cdr3_aa: CASSHQGAGNEQYF

clone_size: few
v_call: TRBV6-5
j_call: TRBJ2-3
d_call: NA
cdr3_nt: TGTGCCAGCAGGCGGGACTGGAGCACAGATACGCAGTATTTT
cdr3_aa: CASRRDWSTDTQYF

clone_size: NA
v_call: TRBV7-2
j_call: TRBJ2-7
d_call: TRBD1
cdr3_nt: TGTGCCAGCAGCCCCCGCCTGGGAGGTGAGACAGGGGGATACGAGCAGTACTTC
cdr3_aa: CASSPRLGGETGGYEQYF

clone_size: NA
v_call: TRBV7-8
j_call: TRBJ2-7
d_call: TRBD2
cdr3_nt: TGTGCCAGCAGCTTAGTTGTAGCGGGAGACGCCGAGCAGTACTTC
cdr3_aa: CASSLVVAGDAEQYF

clone_size: NA
v_call: TRBV4-2
j_call: TRBJ2-1
d_call: NA
cdr3_nt: TGTGCCAGCAGCCAAGACTACAGGGAGCAGTTCTTC
cdr3_aa: CASSQDYREQFF

clone_size: NA
v_call: TRBV7-9
j_call: TRBJ2-5
d_call: TRBD2
cdr3_nt: TGTGCCAGCAGCTTACTGCGGGAGGGGCTTCAAGAGACCCAGTACTTC
cdr3_aa: CASSLLREGLQETQYF

clone_size: NA
v_call: TRBV28
j_call: TRBJ1-2
d_call: NA
cdr3_nt: TGTGCCAGCAGTGGGACTGGTCGTTATGGCTACACCTTC
cdr3_aa: CASSGTGRYGYTF

clone_size: NA
v_call: TRBV5-1
j_call: TRBJ1-4
d_call: NA
cdr3_nt: TGCGCCAGCAGCTTGCAAGGGGCCCTTAATGAAAAACTGTTTTTT
cdr3_aa: CASSLQGALNEKLFF

clone_size: NA
v_call: TRBV4-2
j_call: TRBJ1-1
d_call: NA
cdr3_nt: TGTGCCAGCAGCCCCTCGCGAGGGATGAACACTGAAGCTTTCTTT
cdr3_aa: CASSPSRGMNTEAFF

clone_size: NA
v_call: TRBV19
j_call: TRBJ1-2
d_call: TRBD1
cdr3_nt: TGTGCCAGTAGTACCGCGGACAGGGGGAATAGTAACTATGGCTACACCTTC
cdr3_aa: CASSTADRGNSNYGYTF

clone_size: once
v_call: TRBV12-5
j_call: TRBJ2-7
d_call: NA
cdr3_nt: TGTGCTAGTGGCCCCGGCCGGGGGACCTACGAGCAGTACTTC
cdr3_aa: CASGPGRGTYEQYF

clone_size: NA
v_call: TRBV4-2
j_call: TRBJ2-7
d_call: TRBD2
cdr3_nt: TGTGCCAGCAGCCAAATAGCGGGAGGGCCCGGGAGAGAGCAGTACTTC
cdr3_aa: CASSQIAGGPGREQYF

clone_size: NA
v_call: TRBV2
j_call: TRBJ2-5
d_call: NA
cdr3_nt: TGTGCCAGCAGCGGGACATACCAAGAGACCCAGTACTTC
cdr3_aa: CASSGTYQETQYF

clone_size: NA
v_call: TRBV9
j_call: TRBJ2-2
d_call: NA
cdr3_nt: TGTGCCAGCAGCGAGGGGGAGGGGGGGACCGGGGAGCTGTTTTTT
cdr3_aa: CASSEGEGGTGELFF

clone_size: NA
v_call: TRBV6-1
j_call: TRBJ1-4
d_call: TRBD1
cdr3_nt: TGTGCCAGCAGTGGACAGGGTAAAACTGAAAAACTGTTTTTT
cdr3_aa: CASSGQGKTEKLFF

clone_size: NA
v_call: TRBV27
j_call: TRBJ2-7
d_call: NA
cdr3_nt: TGTGCCACCTACTCCGGGACACACTCCTACGAGCAGTACTTC
cdr3_aa: CATYSGTHSYEQYF

clone_size: NA
v_call: TRBV5-1
j_call: TRBJ2-3
d_call: NA
cdr3_nt: TGCGCCAGCAGCGCGAGGGCCATTAGCACAGATACGCAGTATTTT
cdr3_aa: CASSARAISTDTQYF

clone_size: few
v_call: TRBV6-5
j_call: TRBJ1-5
d_call: TRBD1
cdr3_nt: TGTGCCAGCAGTCTCACAGGGGGTCAGCCCCAGCATTTT
cdr3_aa: CASSLTGGQPQHF

clone_size: NA
v_call: TRBV30
j_call: TRBJ1-4
d_call: TRBD1
cdr3_nt: TGTGCCTGGAGCCCCTGGACAGGTATAGGTGAAAAACTGTTTTTT
cdr3_aa: CAWSPWTGIGEKLFF

clone_size: once
v_call: TRBV28
j_call: TRBJ2-7
d_call: NA
cdr3_nt: TGTGCCAGCAGTTTAGGAGGCGACTTAGGCTACGAGCAGTACTTC
cdr3_aa: CASSLGGDLGYEQYF

clone_size: NA
v_call: TRBV25-1
j_call: TRBJ2-1
d_call: NA
cdr3_nt: TGTGCCAGCAGTACCCCTAGCGCCCCGTGGCGGGAGCAGTTCTTC
cdr3_aa: CASSTPSAPWREQFF

clone_size: NA
v_call: TRBV6-1
j_call: TRBJ1-1
d_call: NA
cdr3_nt: TGTGCCAGCAGTGAGTTGCCCAGGAGGTACGAAGCTTTCTTT
cdr3_aa: CASSELPRRYEAFF

clone_size: NA
v_call: TRBV4-1
j_call: TRBJ2-7
d_call: NA
cdr3_nt: TGCGCCAGCAGCCAAGATCCTGGACGACTAGACGTAGAGCAGTACTTC
cdr3_aa: CASSQDPGRLDVEQYF

clone_size: few
v_call: TRBV2
j_call: TRBJ2-3
d_call: TRBD2
cdr3_nt: TGTGCCAGCAGTGAAGCGACCTGGCTAGCGGGCCCTTTT
cdr3_aa: CASSEATWLAGPF

clone_size: NA
v_call: TRBV19
j_call: TRBJ1-5
d_call: NA
cdr3_nt: TGTGCCAGTAAAAGTTCCAGACTCAATCAGCCCCAGCATTTT
cdr3_aa: CASKSSRLNQPQHF

clone_size: NA
v_call: TRBV2
j_call: TRBJ2-1
d_call: TRBD2
cdr3_nt: TGTGCCAGCAGTGAAAGCGGGGGGAGCTCCTACAATGAGCAGTTCTTC
cdr3_aa: CASSESGGSSYNEQFF

clone_size: NA
v_call: TRBV6-5
j_call: TRBJ1-5
d_call: NA
cdr3_nt: TGTGCCAGCATGGTAGGGGGTAGCAATCAGCCCCAGCATTTT
cdr3_aa: CASMVGGSNQPQHF

clone_size: NA
v_call: TRBV7-9
j_call: TRBJ2-2
d_call: TRBD1
cdr3_nt: TGTGCCAGCACCTGGACAGGGGGCGGAGGGGAGCTGTTTTTT
cdr3_aa: CASTWTGGGGELFF

clone_size: few
v_call: TRBV6-5
j_call: TRBJ2-5
d_call: TRBD1
cdr3_nt: TGTGCCAGCAGTTCCGGACAGGGCCAAGAGACCCAGTACTTC
cdr3_aa: CASSSGQGQETQYF

clone_size: once
v_call: TRBV7-2
j_call: TRBJ2-7
d_call: NA
cdr3_nt: TGTGCCAGCAGCTTAGTCGTTTTACAGTCCTACGAGCAGTACTTC
cdr3_aa: CASSLVVLQSYEQYF

clone_size: NA
v_call: TRBV28
j_call: TRBJ1-5
d_call: TRBD1
cdr3_nt: TGTGCCAGCAGTTTACAAAGGGACAGGGGTTTGAGCAATCAGCCCCAGCATTTT
cdr3_aa: CASSLQRDRGLSNQPQHF

clone_size: NA
v_call: TRBV20-1
j_call: TRBJ1-2
d_call: NA
cdr3_nt: TGCAGTTCAGAAGGCTACACCTTC
cdr3_aa: CSSEGYTF

clone_size: NA
v_call: TRBV27
j_call: TRBJ2-7
d_call: NA
cdr3_nt: TGTGCCAGCACTTGGTCCAAGAGCTCCTACGAGCAGTACTTC
cdr3_aa: CASTWSKSSYEQYF

clone_size: NA
v_call: TRBV7-9
j_call: TRBJ2-1
d_call: TRBD2
cdr3_nt: TGTGCCAGCAGCTTAGCGGGAGGGGACTTCTACAATGAGCAGTTCTTC
cdr3_aa: CASSLAGGDFYNEQFF

clone_size: NA
v_call: TRBV10-3
j_call: TRBJ2-1
d_call: TRBD1
cdr3_nt: TGTGCCATCAGTGAGGGGAGGTGGGACAGGGAAGACAATGAGCAGTTCTTC
cdr3_aa: CAISEGRWDREDNEQFF

clone_size: NA
v_call: TRBV7-9
j_call: TRBJ2-1
d_call: NA
cdr3_nt: TGTGCCAGCAGTCCTAGTGGCAGTTCCTACAATGAGCAGTTCTTC
cdr3_aa: CASSPSGSSYNEQFF

clone_size: NA
v_call: TRBV7-2
j_call: TRBJ1-1
d_call: TRBD1
cdr3_nt: TGTGCCAGCAGCCTCGGCCACAGGGGGCTTACTGAAGCTTTCTTT
cdr3_aa: CASSLGHRGLTEAFF